Listed below are T cell receptor beta chains from one sample, sequenced in a study of early T cells in non-severe SARS-CoV-2 infection. TCRdb passed the 5' RACE reads through MiXCR, listing each CDR3 protein once. Found here are under 95,000 distinct CDR3 sequences, about 15% of them singletons; the top ten hold less than 7%. Material for sequencing was whole blood. The receptors stem from an adult who was a healthcare worker with PCR-confirmed SARS-CoV-2 infection or an uninfected control (not recorded which). The CDR3 runs from the conserved cysteine through the conserved F or W. Fields, in order: V gene, clone size, CDR3 length, D gene, J gene, CDR3 protein, CDR3 DNA. A D gene is named only where the DNA matches it firmly. The size entry is marked missing in some rows and otherwise reads once, few, many or a size class.

TRBV4-1	few	15	-	TRBJ1-3	CASSPMGLSGNTIYF	TGCGCCAGCAGCCCCATGGGTCTGTCTGGAAACACCATATATTTT
TRBV12-3/TRBV12-4	many	14	-	TRBJ2-1	CASSNPGPYNEQFF	TGTGCCAGCAGCAACCCTGGGCCCTACAATGAGCAGTTCTTC
TRBV6-2/TRBV6-3	-	14	-	TRBJ1-1	CASSYFYRGTEAFF	TGTGCCAGCAGTTATTTCTATCGGGGCACTGAAGCTTTCTTT
TRBV29-1	-	13	TRBD2	TRBJ2-4	CSVRAGDTDIQYF	TGCAGCGTTAGAGCGGGAGACACGGACATTCAGTACTTC
TRBV4-1	few	14	-	TRBJ2-7	CASSQDPTFGEQYF	TGCGCCAGCAGCCAAGATCCCACTTTTGGGGAGCAGTACTTC
TRBV5-1	few	15	TRBD1	TRBJ1-3	CASSYDRGAGNTIYF	TGCGCCAGCAGCTATGACAGGGGGGCTGGAAACACCATATATTTT
TRBV28	few	13	-	TRBJ2-1	CASSPDLEREQFF	TGTGCCAGCAGTCCCGATTTAGAGAGGGAGCAGTTCTTC
TRBV6-1	few	15	TRBD2	TRBJ2-1	CASSEISSGYNEQFF	TGTGCCAGCAGTGAAATCTCTAGCGGCTACAATGAGCAGTTCTTC
TRBV10-3	few	12	-	TRBJ1-5	CAISSEGQPQHF	TGTGCCATCAGCTCTGAGGGTCAGCCCCAGCATTTT
TRBV10-3	few	13	-	TRBJ2-1	CAISPGTLNEQFF	TGTGCCATCTCACCTGGGACTTTAAATGAGCAGTTCTTC
TRBV24-1	-	13	TRBD1	TRBJ1-4	CATRDRVNEKLFF	TGTGCCACCAGGGACAGGGTAAATGAAAAACTGTTTTTT
TRBV5-8	-	15	-	TRBJ2-7	CASSFGDLTRGEQYF	TGTGCCAGCAGCTTCGGGGACCTTACGAGGGGCGAGCAGTACTTC
TRBV28	many	13	-	TRBJ2-7	CASVRHGGGEQYF	TGTGCCAGCGTACGTCATGGGGGCGGCGAGCAGTACTTC
TRBV28	-	13	-	TRBJ1-2	CASSNTVIYGYTF	TGTGCCAGCAGCAATACAGTCATCTATGGCTACACCTTC
TRBV18	-	13	-	TRBJ2-7	CASSPDPLYEQYF	TGTGCCAGCTCACCGGACCCTCTCTACGAGCAGTACTTC
TRBV11-1	-	12	-	TRBJ2-7	CASSSGTHGQYF	TGTGCCAGCAGCTCTGGGACGCACGGGCAGTACTTC
TRBV6-5	few	12	TRBD1	TRBJ1-4	CATRGGGEKLFF	TGTGCCACCAGGGGGGGCGGCGAAAAACTGTTTTTT
TRBV2	-	16	-	TRBJ2-7	CATLVKGLVRSYEQYF	TGTGCAACCTTAGTTAAAGGCCTAGTCCGTTCCTACGAGCAGTACTTC
TRBV19	few	16	-	TRBJ2-1	CASRLALVDPINEQFF	TGTGCCAGTAGACTAGCCCTTGTTGACCCGATCAATGAGCAGTTCTTC